This is a list of T cell receptor beta chains from one sample in a study of ipilimumab plus nivolumab after autologous stem cell transplantation. The data were produced by immunoSEQ multiplex PCR, yet TCRdb's version contains in-frame clones alone and is incomplete. The sample has tens of thousands of clones, approximately 92% seen once; the top ten hold approximately 1%. Sequenced here: PBMCs, sampled in a trial of ipilimumab plus nivolumab as post-transplant consolidation. All receptors come from a male donor with multiple myeloma. Each CDR3 is given with its conserved first and last residue. Size is omitted from some rows. Given values are once, few, many or a class for expanded clones.

clone_size | v_call | cdr3_aa
NA | TRBV7-9 | CASSLASGGADTQYF
NA | TRBV28 | CASSAVVGGKQPQHF
NA | TRBV7-2 | CASSYRDSTDTQYF
few | TRBV27 | CASRLTSGGSYNEQFF
NA | TRBV7-8 | CASSLLVPAGVETQYF
NA | TRBV11-2 | CASSRTGRPQETQYF
NA | TRBV6-5 | CASSRGAHNQPQHF
NA | TRBV15 | CATSRDLSTDTQYF
NA | TRBV7-2 | CASSLGSGSYEQYF
NA | TRBV2 | CASSEAYRASGGRDEQFF
NA | TRBV5-1 | CASSFLGAPSGANVLTF
NA | TRBV27 | CASSLVQGSDTEAFF
NA | TRBV19 | CASSILGQGAGNSPLHF
NA | TRBV20-1 | CSARARNTIYF
NA | TRBV27 | CASRPIRDRGSNEQFF
NA | TRBV6-5 | CASSYLTGELFF
few | TRBV11-1 | CASSLALQGASEQYF
NA | TRBV11-2 | CASSPVGTANNYGYTF
NA | TRBV5-1 | CASSYTASGELFF
NA | TRBV19 | CASSRVNQPQHF
NA | TRBV5-1 | CASSLPPPTSSLYEQYF
NA | TRBV28 | CASRGQSYEQYF
NA | TRBV7-6 | CASSLATGFGNTIYF
once | TRBV5-1 | CASSSSRSGGGYGYTF
NA | TRBV29-1 | CSVVGTGNTEAFF
NA | TRBV2 | CASSSGTGGRGYEQYF
NA | TRBV7-7 | CASSATRNTEAFF
NA | TRBV18 | CASSPPRGTNSPLHF
NA | TRBV11-2 | CASSLVVTGGSTQYF
NA | TRBV6-1 | CASSAGTGNRNEQFF
once | TRBV28 | CASSSPGTGSNTEAFF
NA | TRBV27 | CASSLWSSRASTDTQYF
NA | TRBV6-6 | CASSYGTSGVGETQYF
NA | TRBV29-1 | CSGGQADYGYTF
NA | TRBV11-2 | CASSPSSGALNEQFF
NA | TRBV7-3 | CASSLAGGGSTDTQYF
NA | TRBV30 | CAWKRDRDNSPLHF
NA | TRBV27 | CASSPRLAPNTGELFF
once | TRBV5-1 | CASSLGGLRNTEAFF
NA | TRBV18 | CASSQDRAVGQPQHF